The 7 T cell receptor beta chains below all came from one sample that was sequenced in a study of memory CD4+ T cells and cytomegalovirus serostatus. Profiling relied on immunoSEQ multiplex PCR, and the TCRdb table lists in-frame clones only, not all of them. The table has tens of thousands of clones, roughly three quarters seen once; the top ten hold approximately 1.2%. The sort gate was single viable CD3+CD4+CD8-CD45RO+ cells for memory CD4+ T cells. What was sequenced was memory CD4+ T cells from blood. Receptors were obtained from an adult in good health and CMV-seronegative.

V usage is TRBV11-2 and J usage is TRBJ1-2, with a possible D match to TRBD1 (5 bases). Trimming shortened V by 4 bases and J by 3 bases, and 15 bases separated the two germline ends. Germline V CDR1 and CDR2: SGHAT, FQNNGV. CDR3 length: 15 amino acids. The CDR3, as DNA: TGTGCCAGCAGCTCCCCGCCCGGGGCCTACTATGGCTACACCTTC. Its translation is CASSSPPGAYYGYTF. Full variable domain (outside the CDR3, taken from reference TRBV11-2 and TRBJ1-2): EAGVAQSPRYKIIEKRQSVAFWCNPISGHATLYWYQQILGQGPKLLIQFQNNGVVDDSQLPKDRFSAERLKGVDSTLKIQPAKLEDSAVYLCASSSPPGAYYGYTFGSGTRLTVV.

The chain links TRBV28 to TRBJ2-7, with TRBD2 matching over 9 bases. The CDR3 runs to 15 residues. The junction had 9 bases not matched to a gene; V was cut back by 5 bases and J by 4 bases. CDR1 MDHEN and CDR2 SYDVKM come from the germline V gene. Written as DNA, the CDR3 is TGTGCCAGCAGTCTAATTAGCGGGAGTAAGTACGAGCAGTACTTC. Translated, it gives CASSLISGSKYEQYF.

This rearrangement joins TRBV5-4 to TRBJ1-6; TRBD1 might be the D (5 bases). This CDR3 is built from 14 residues. The V end lost 2 bases, the J end lost 8 bases, and 11 bases lay between the germline ends. Germline V gene sequence: CDR1 SGHNT, CDR2 YYREEE (reference sequence). The CDR3 DNA sequence: TGTGCCAGCAGCTTACCGGGGGGATATTCACCCCTCCACTTT. Residues: CASSLPGGYSPLHF.

The chain combines TRBV7-9 with TRBJ1-1; D remains ambiguous. The CDR3 loop spans 13 amino acids. Trimming stripped 3 bases from V and 3 bases from J, with 8 bases between. Per the germline V gene, CDR1 is SEHNR and CDR2 is FQNEAQ (reference sequence). The CDR3 loop reads CASSFSLDTEAFF. The DNA for the CDR3 is TGTGCCAGCAGCTTTTCGTTGGACACTGAAGCTTTCTTT.

The chain joins TRBV4-2 to TRBJ1-1, with 12 positions matching TRBD1. Germline CDR1 LGHNA, CDR2 YNFKEQ. Germline trimming cut 3 bases from V and 5 bases from J; bases unmatched to any gene: 7. The CDR3 extends over 16 amino acids. Written as DNA, the CDR3 is TGTGCCAGCAGCCATGGGACAGGGGGCCGACGGACTGAAGCTTTCTTT. Translated: CASSHGTGGRRTEAFF.

J is TRBJ2-2 and V is TRBV10-1; D is uncertain. This CDR3 comprises 14 residues. Germline CDR1 and CDR2: WNHNN and SYGVQD (reference sequence). Trimming took off 4 bases at V and 1 base at J, with 7 bases between the two ends. CDR3 DNA sequence: TGCGCCAGCAGTGGAGCAGGGAACACCGGGGAGCTGTTTTTT. Its protein product is CASSGAGNTGELFF.

As DNA, the CDR3 is TGTGCCAGTACCCCGGCAGGCTCTAACTATGGCTACACCTTC. It specifies CASTPAGSNYGYTF. This chain uses TRBV19 with TRBJ1-2, with D hard to call. The V end lost 7 bases, the J end lost 0 bases, and 12 bases lay between the germline ends. This CDR3 contains 14 residues. Germline CDR1 is LNHDA and CDR2 is SQIVND (reference sequence).